Here is one TCR beta chain with its context. The sample comes from a study of T cells in Graves' hyperthyroidism and ophthalmopathy. At the level of the study: Peripheral blood collection took place at initial diagnosis, before any treatment.

Disease duration was under 3 months in the ophthalmopathy patients, who also had a Clinical Activity Score of at least 3 and a NOSPECS grade of at least 4. Used for diagnoses were clinical symptoms, serum thyroxine and TRAb, thyroid ultrasound and orbital computed tomography. The authors took PBMCs from 8.5 to 10 ml fresh peripheral blood. Amplification of TCR beta CDR3 regions used RNA as the template. The TCR CDR3 was amplified in a first-round RT-PCR using the HTBI primer set. A single record per CDR3 protein comes from TCRdb applying MiXCR to the multiplex PCR reads. This sample yields roughly 530,000 distinct CDR3 sequences, of which roughly 18% are seen a single time; 17% belongs to the top ten. V lost 2 bases and J 0 bases, leaving 11 bases between the germline ends. This CDR3 has 16 amino acids. The V gene's germline CDR1 is MDHEN and CDR2 SYDVKM.

This clonotype was sampled from a woman between 18 and 30 years old with Graves' ophthalmopathy. This chain links TRBV28 with TRBJ1-5; D unresolved. The specimen was blood. Here the CDR3 DNA reads TGTGCCAGCAGTTTACCACAGCCGACTAGCAATCAGCCCCAGCATTTT. Residues: CASSLPQPTSNQPQHF.